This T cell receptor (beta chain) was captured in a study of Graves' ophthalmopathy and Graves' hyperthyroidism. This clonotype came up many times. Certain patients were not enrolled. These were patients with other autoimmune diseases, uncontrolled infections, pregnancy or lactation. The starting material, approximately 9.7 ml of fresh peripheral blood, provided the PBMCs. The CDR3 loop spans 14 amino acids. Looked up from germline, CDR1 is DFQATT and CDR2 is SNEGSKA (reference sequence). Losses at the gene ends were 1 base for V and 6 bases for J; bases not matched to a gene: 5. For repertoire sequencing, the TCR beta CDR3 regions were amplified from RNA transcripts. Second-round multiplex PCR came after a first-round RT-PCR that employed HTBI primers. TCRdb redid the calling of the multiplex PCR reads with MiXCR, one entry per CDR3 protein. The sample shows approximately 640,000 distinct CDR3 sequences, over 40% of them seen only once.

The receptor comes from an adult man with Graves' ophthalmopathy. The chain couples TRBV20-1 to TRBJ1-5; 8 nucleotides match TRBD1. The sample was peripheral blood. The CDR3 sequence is CSARGRGQGQPQHF. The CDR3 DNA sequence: TGCAGTGCTAGAGGCAGGGGGCAAGGTCAGCCCCAGCATTTT.